The 22 T cell receptor beta chains given below trace back to one sample, sequenced in a study of identical twins. In TCRdb, the 5' RACE reads were re-called with MiXCR into one record per CDR3 protein. The data show about 900,000 distinct CDR3 sequences, with over 9% seen just once and 1.5% to 2% held by the top ten. Separately, the same data were catalogued under a study of yellow fever vaccine responses in identical twins.

The sample taken for sequencing was PBMCs. These receptors were taken from a woman aged 18-29 years in good health.

This clonotype was seen ten or more times. J is TRBJ1-5 and V is TRBV20-1; 9 nucleotides line up with TRBD1. V dropped 0 bases and J dropped 5; count of bases not matched to a gene: 11. This CDR3 region has 17 residues. The germline CDR1 and CDR2 sequences are DFQATT and SNEGSKA (reference sequence). The CDR3 here is CSARDEVVGQGHQPQHF. The CDR3 DNA is TGCAGTGCTAGAGATGAAGTGGTCGGACAGGGGCATCAGCCCCAGCATTTT.

There are a few counts of this clonotype. The chain joins TRBV10-3 to TRBJ2-5; D is perhaps TRBD2 (7 bases). V lost 1 base to trimming and J lost 3 bases, with 12 bases between them. CDR3 length equals 15 residues. Looked up from germline, CDR1 is ENHRY and CDR2 is SYGVKD. In nucleotides, the CDR3 is TGTGCCATCAGTGAGTGGCGGGGGCGGGAAGAGACCCAGTACTTC. Its translation: CAISEWRGREETQYF.

The chain links TRBV5-1 to TRBJ2-3; D possibly corresponds to TRBD1 (5 bases). This CDR3 is 13 amino acids long. Trimming cost V 5 bases and J 2 bases, with 9 bases left between them. The V gene's germline CDR1 is SGHRS and CDR2 YFSETQ. CDR3 nucleotides: TGCGCCAGCAGGGACACCTTCACAGATACGCAGTATTTT. Translation gives CASRDTFTDTQYF.

This clonotype showed up just a few times. This chain joins TRBV20-1 and TRBJ1-2, with 8 bases identical to TRBD1. This CDR3 spans 18 amino acids. Per the germline V gene, CDR1 is DFQATT and CDR2 is SNEGSKA (reference sequence). V shed 0 bases and J 2 bases; nucleotides not matched to a gene: 14. The CDR3 DNA sequence: TGCAGTGCTAGAGATCTTAGGACAGGGTGGAGGAAGAACTATGGCTACACCTTC. It yields the protein CSARDLRTGWRKNYGYTF.

This clonotype was picked up a small number of times. The J gene is TRBJ2-5, the V gene TRBV6-5, with 8 bases that match TRBD2. CDR3 length: 16 amino acids. CDR1 MNHEY and CDR2 SVGAGI come from the germline V gene. V was clipped by 4 bases and J by 4 bases; unmatched bases: 11. The CDR3 spells CASSWPGTSGGETQYF. As DNA, the CDR3 is TGTGCCAGCAGTTGGCCCGGGACTAGTGGTGGAGAGACCCAGTACTTC.

V is TRBV7-9 and J is TRBJ2-2; D is possibly TRBD2 (5 bases). Germline V gene lookup returns CDR1 SEHNR and CDR2 FQNEAQ (reference sequence). V was cut by 7 bases and J by 7 bases, with 16 bases left in between. The CDR3 consists of 14 residues. CDR3 sequence (DNA): TGTGCCAGCACCCAAATCGAGGGAAGCGGGGAGCTGTTTTTT. It specifies CASTQIEGSGELFF.

This clonotype came up a few times. The V gene is TRBV5-1, the J gene TRBJ2-7, with unresolved D. Germline CDR1 and CDR2: SGHRS and YFSETQ. This CDR3 contains 15 residues. V lost 4 bases to trimming and J lost 2 bases, with 16 bases between them. The CDR3 protein is CASSGDGVGAYEQYF. CDR3 sequence (DNA): TGCGCCAGCAGCGGGGATGGGGTCGGAGCCTACGAGCAGTACTTC.

The rearrangement uses TRBV29-1 and TRBJ2-3; maybe TRBD1 (5 bases). V shed 1 base and J shed 2 bases, with 10 bases lying between them. The CDR3 loop spans 14 amino acids. Germline assignment: CDR1 SQVTM and CDR2 ANQGSEA. The chain's CDR3 is CSVEVPDNTDTQYF. As DNA, the CDR3 is TGCAGCGTTGAAGTACCGGACAACACAGATACGCAGTATTTT.

J is TRBJ2-7 and V is TRBV20-1, with a tentative D call TRBD1 (6 bases). Trimming shortened V by 6 bases and J by 3 bases, and 18 bases separated the two germline ends. The CDR3 has 14 residues. Per germline, CDR1 DFQATT and CDR2 SNEGSKA (reference sequence). The CDR3 nucleotides are TGCAGTGCGGGGATAACAGGGCGGCTCTACGAGCAGTACGTC. Its protein product is CSAGITGRLYEQYV.

The chain couples TRBV7-9 to TRBJ1-5; the D is unclear. The CDR3 is 13 residues long. Germline CDR1 reads SEHNR; CDR2 reads FQNEAQ (reference sequence). Deletions cut 7 bases from V and 6 bases from J, with 13 bases between. The CDR3 is CASNSDDGQPQHF. The CDR3 DNA reads TGTGCCAGCAACTCGGATGATGGTCAGCCCCAGCATTTT.

This clonotype has more than one count but fewer than ten. The chain carries TRBV2 and TRBJ2-2, with no clear D. V was clipped by 8 bases and J by 0 bases, with 13 bases between them. This CDR3 has 15 amino acids. In germline, CDR1 is SNHLY, CDR2 FYNNEI. CDR3 nucleotides: TGTGCCAGCTCTTCACAAACTACGAACACCGGGGAGCTGTTTTTT. Protein: CASSSQTTNTGELFF.

A few counts support this clonotype. The chain uses TRBV28 and TRBJ1-5, with D possibly TRBD1 on 5 matching bases. CDR1 MDHEN and CDR2 SYDVKM come from the germline V gene. Deletions cut 6 bases from V and 5 bases from J, with 14 bases between. The CDR3 length is 14 residues. DNA of the CDR3: TGTGCCAGCAGCTTGACAGTGAAGTATCAGCCCCAGCATTTT. Translating gives CASSLTVKYQPQHF. Together with reference TRBV28 and TRBJ1-5, the CDR3 gives the full variable domain: DVKVTQSSRYLVKRTGEKVFLECVQDMDHENMFWYRQDPGLGLRLIYFSYDVKMKEKGDIPEGYSVSREKKERFSLILESASTNQTSMYLCASSLTVKYQPQHFGDGTRLSIL.

This clonotype was recorded many times. The J gene is TRBJ2-3, the V gene TRBV28, with 9 bases lining up with TRBD1. The length of the CDR3 is 15 residues. J lost 3 bases, V lost 6 bases, and 7 bases had no gene match. The V gene's germline CDR1 is MDHEN and CDR2 SYDVKM. The CDR3 is CASSRWDRETDTQYF. Here the CDR3 DNA reads TGTGCCAGCAGCCGATGGGACAGGGAGACAGATACGCAGTATTTT.

This clonotype appeared many times. This chain uses TRBV3-1 with TRBJ1-5; TRBD1 matches 7 bases. Losses at the gene ends were 4 bases for V and 2 bases for J; bases not matched to a gene: 8. Germline V CDR1 and CDR2: LGHDT, YNNKEL (reference sequence). This CDR3 has 16 residues. For the CDR3, the DNA is TGTGCCAGCAGCCCCAACAGGGGTGAGGGCAATCAGCCCCAGCATTTT. Translation: CASSPNRGEGNQPQHF.

This clonotype was recorded a few times. The chain recombines TRBV11-2 with TRBJ2-4; D is possibly TRBD2 (6 bases). The germline CDR1 and CDR2 sequences are SGHAT and FQNNGV. The ends were cut back, 5 bases at V and 0 bases at J, with 8 bases in the middle. The CDR3 is made up of 14 amino acids. CDR3 in amino acids: CASSGGIAKNIQYF. CDR3 DNA: TGTGCCAGCAGCGGGGGGATAGCCAAAAACATTCAGTACTTC. The full variable domain, in which reference TRBV11-2 and TRBJ2-4 provide the parts outside the CDR3, is EAGVAQSPRYKIIEKRQSVAFWCNPISGHATLYWYQQILGQGPKLLIQFQNNGVVDDSQLPKDRFSAERLKGVDSTLKIQPAKLEDSAVYLCASSGGIAKNIQYFGAGTRLSVL.

This clonotype was seen ten or more times. The rearrangement joins TRBV10-3 to TRBJ2-5; 8 nucleotides align to TRBD2. Germline CDR1 ENHRY, CDR2 SYGVKD. After removal of 2 bases from V and 3 bases from J, the junction contained 8 bases not matched to a gene. This CDR3 is built from 16 residues. Here the CDR3 DNA reads TGTGCCATCAGTGAGCGAGCCAGCGGGAGTGAAGAGACCCAGTACTTC. Protein product: CAISERASGSEETQYF.

J is TRBJ2-2 and V is TRBV7-8; possibly TRBD2 for D (6 bases). This CDR3 contains 19 residues. Germline values: CDR1 SGHVS, CDR2 FQNEAQ. Between the trimmed V and J ends, which lost 1 base and 2 bases, there was a span of 20 bases. CDR3 sequence: CASSLVYVGSVGNTGELFF. The CDR3 nucleotides are TGTGCCAGCAGCTTAGTATACGTCGGGAGTGTGGGAAACACCGGGGAGCTGTTTTTT.

This chain joins TRBV9 and TRBJ1-1; tentative D call: TRBD1 (5 bases). Germline CDR1 reads SGDLS; CDR2 reads YYNGEE. Trimming shortened V by 8 bases and J by 7 bases, and 21 bases separated the two germline ends. CDR3 length equals 14 residues. The DNA of the CDR3 is TGTGCCAGTCAGAGGTGGGGGGATAGTGGTGAAGCTTTCTTT. Translated, it gives CASQRWGDSGEAFF. Together with reference TRBV9 and TRBJ1-1, the CDR3 gives the full variable domain: DSGVTQTPKHLITATGQRVTLRCSPRSGDLSVYWYQQSLDQGLQFLIQYYNGEERAKGNILERFSAQQFPDLHSELNLSSLELGDSALYFCASQRWGDSGEAFFGQGTRLTVV.

This clonotype appeared a few times. CDR3 nucleotide sequence: TGTGCCAGCAGTCACTTTTCCTACAATGAGCAGTTCTTC. Translated, it gives CASSHFSYNEQFF. The V and J genes are TRBV14 and TRBJ2-1; D uncertain. The CDR3 has 13 amino acids. Germline lookup yields CDR1 SGHDN and CDR2 FVKESK. V was trimmed by 6 bases and J by 1 base, leaving 7 bases between them.

This clonotype was detected only a few times. The J gene is TRBJ2-3, the V gene TRBV7-8, with 12 bases aligning to TRBD2. Losses at the gene ends were 5 bases for V and 5 bases for J; bases not matched to a gene: 5. The CDR3 is made up of 15 amino acids. Germline CDR1 is SGHVS and CDR2 is FQNEAQ. This chain's CDR3 is CASSATSGRGDTQYF. CDR3 nucleotides: TGTGCCAGCAGCGCGACTAGCGGGAGAGGAGATACGCAGTATTTT.

Many counts were recorded for this clonotype. The chain is built from TRBV11-3 and TRBJ1-1; no reliable D call. The germline V gene encodes CDR1 SGHNT and CDR2 YENEEA. The V and J ends lost 3 bases and 1 base respectively, with 6 bases between them. The CDR3 is 13 amino acids. CDR3 bases: TGTGCCAGCAGCTTTACAGCGAACACTGAAGCTTTCTTT. Its translation is CASSFTANTEAFF. The full variable domain, completed using reference TRBV11-3 and TRBJ1-1, is EAGVVQSPRYKIIEKKQPVAFWCNPISGHNTLYWYLQNLGQGPELLIRYENEEAVDDSQLPKDRFSAERLKGVDSTLKIQPAELGDSAVYLCASSFTANTEAFFGQGTRLTVV.

This clonotype was recorded a few times. Because the CDR3 is missing its conserved closing phenylalanine or tryptophan, this is likely a read error. V gene TRBV3-1 combines with J gene TRBJ1-2, with D possibly matching TRBD1 (6 bases). CDR1 LGHDT and CDR2 YNNKEL come from the germline V gene (reference sequence). V lost 6 bases to trimming and J lost 7 bases, with 18 bases between them. The CDR3 runs to 14 residues. This CDR3 reads CASRLQGTPGGYTI. CDR3 DNA: TGTGCCAGCAGATTACAGGGTACACCAGGTGGCTACACCATC.